This T cell receptor (beta chain) was observed in a study of blood T cell repertoires in COVID-19. Generated by immunoSEQ multiplex PCR, the TCRdb table keeps only in-frame clones and is missing some. The sample lists more than 200,000 clones; about 84% were seen once. Germline-derived CDR1 and CDR2 are LGHNA and YSLEER. Trimming shortened V by 1 base and J by 8 bases, and 11 bases separated the two germline ends. The CDR3 is 14 amino acids. Participant-reported clinical history was the basis for cohort assignment. Two negative PCRs, clearance, or symptom resolution characterized the recovered Cohort 3 donors.

This chain links TRBV4-3 with TRBJ1-4, with D possibly TRBD1 on 5 matching bases. The sequencing input was PBMCs or T cells enriched from blood (not recorded which). This TCR came from a man aged 55 to 70 who had recovered from COVID-19. The CDR3 sequence: CASSQVSGREKLFF. For the CDR3, the DNA is TGCGCCAGCAGCCAAGTGTCAGGGCGAGAAAAACTGTTTTTT.